This T cell receptor beta chain was found in a study of blood T cell repertoires in COVID-19. Ages ranged from about 18 to 89 years, with residence in under 25 US areas. The study assigned cohorts using participant-reported clinical history. Symptom resolution, clearance, or two negative PCRs marked the recovered donors of Cohort 3. V lost 4 bases and J lost 4; bases outside the gene matches: 4. CDR1 and CDR2 (germline): LNHDA, SQIVND (reference sequence). CDR3 length: 14 residues. As handled by the study authors: Estimated nucleated cell counts came from reference gene primer amplification. Generated by immunoSEQ multiplex PCR, the TCRdb table keeps only in-frame clones and is missing some. That table supplies the V and J calls and clone size; D and trimming were determined from the DNA. The repertoire holds roughly 330,000 clones, with around 87% as singletons.

This TCR was sampled from a woman in her thirties who had recovered from COVID-19. The V gene is TRBV19, the J gene TRBJ1-5; 7 bases match TRBD1. Material: PBMCs or T cells enriched from blood (not recorded which). As DNA, the CDR3 is TGTGCCAGTAGTAAAACAGGGGCAAATCAGCCCCAGCATTTT. Amino acid sequence: CASSKTGANQPQHF.